The table lists the clone carrying this T cell receptor (beta chain) with a count of one. The germline V gene has CDR1 LGHNA and CDR2 YSLEER. V shed 0 bases and J shed 0 bases, with 10 bases lying between them. The CDR3 loop spans 16 amino acids. These data belong to a study of cytomegalovirus exposure and HLA in healthy donors. Primers for the PCR totalled 60 Vbeta and 13 Jbeta. The protocol was immunoSEQ multiplex PCR, while the TCRdb copy is restricted to in-frame clones and leaves out a portion. The data show about 190,000 clones, with about 77% seen just once and about 4.6% held by the top ten. The rearrangement joins TRBV4-3 to TRBJ2-3; D ambiguous. The TCR was taken from a man aged 25 to 40 in good health and CMV-seropositive. The sample was PBMCs. CDR3 region: CASSQDALTSTDTQYF. CDR3 DNA sequence: TGCGCCAGCAGCCAAGATGCGCTGACTAGCACAGATACGCAGTATTTT.